This TCR beta chain originates from a study of cytomegalovirus exposure and HLA in healthy donors (dated by TCRdb to 2015 to 2018). Broadly, across the study: According to an earlier analysis of 587 of the donors, about 170 million T cells yielded roughly 110 million unique TCR beta sequences and more than 250 Gb of sequence data. Among the 398 genotyped donors, around 81% belonged to the genetic ancestry cluster associated with self-reported Caucasian donors. The study profiled the T cell repertoires of 550 to 700 subjects by immunosequencing and related them to cytomegalovirus serostatus. Rather than using new phenotypic data, the later analysis identified candidate immune exposures from TCR beta sequences and from how often those sequences occurred across donors. Class I and class II HLA loci were covered by the typing at four-digit resolution. The study aimed to test whether cataloging public T cell receptors could reveal signatures of past pathogen exposure. In a later genetic analysis, genome-wide SNP genotypes for about 55% of the roughly 700 donors were used, and that subset was treated as a discovery cohort. High-throughput TCR immunosequencing, statistical association of individual TCRs with disease status, and machine learning were combined to predict cytomegalovirus infection status. Besides the first cohort of roughly 640 subjects, a separate validation cohort made up of 120 different subjects was used. The number of typed donors differed by locus: 629-630 for A, B, C, DRB1 and DQB1; 500 to 550 for DQA1; approximately 600 for DPA1; and some 470 for DPB1. A later analysis re-examined previously published TCR beta repertoires from around 670 donors and added high-resolution HLA genotyping to investigate patterns of TCR occurrence. Among approximately 370 genotyped donors of the cohort, an average of approximately 200,000 unique TCR beta nucleotide sequences was sequenced per donor, of which 15% to 20% were non-productive. Approximately 310 gigabases of sequencing data and tens of millions of unique TCR sequences made up an early release that covered approximately 700 HLA-typed donors. Donor age, sex, ethnicity and CMV serostatus were compiled together with the repertoire data. Several DR-DQ haplotypes were treated as single units for association and clustering because of strong linkage in the cohort. Every repertoire in the discovery cohort had been generated on one and the same sequencing platform. An earlier analysis of a few hundred of the donors applied high-throughput TCR beta sequencing to assess whether each TCR beta V gene segment acted as functional or pseudogenic. Summary of the overall study and its limitations: Several of the top co-occurrence clusters appeared to be linked to parvovirus B19, influenza, CMV and Epstein-Barr virus, according to a later analysis. A later analysis found that most CMV-associated TCR beta chains appeared HLA-restricted, with HLA associations seemingly driven largely by CMV exposure. It was suggested by the authors that the approach could potentially be generalized to other disease states and immunological phenotypes. Assigning TCR associations to individual alleles was difficult when HLA alleles, especially DR and DQ, strongly co-occurred. A later analysis found that HLA-associated TCR beta chains were more clonally expanded and had lower generation probabilities than equally common non-associated chains. Immune exposure information for the cohort was limited to CMV serostatus. Sequencing depth was assumed to be roughly uniform across donors in the presence/absence analyses, though that assumption may not hold. The study gave a list of about 160 TCR beta chains associated with cytomegalovirus. In a later analysis, the rate of TCR association differed among HLA loci, with DRB1 alleles having the most associated TCRs and HLA-C alleles having the fewest. While some public TCRs were present in many individuals, most TCR sequences turned up only very rarely across donors. In an earlier analysis of 587 of the donors, most TCR beta V segments appeared in productive rearrangements about 90% or about 30% of the time, broadly matching IMGT annotations. In a later genetic analysis, fewer N-insertions in productive TCRs were reported among donors in an Asian-associated ancestry cluster than the roughly 700-donor mean. A further reported finding was that TCR beta sequences accurately predicted the HLA-A and HLA-B alleles for most subjects in the first cohort. This cohort had only TCR beta chains sequenced, and the lack of alpha or paired-chain data limited which features could be detected. In vitro tests confirmed that a few of the cytomegalovirus-associated TCR beta chains recognize cytomegalovirus antigens. An association between a missense DCLRE1C variant and V-gene and J-gene trimming of TCR beta chains was found in a later genetic analysis and replicated in an independent cohort. The 87-base-pair reads could not distinguish some IMGT-functional V segments, including TRBV6-2 and TRBV6-3, so those segments were excluded. In a later analysis, about 17,000 TCR beta sequences were associated with specific HLA alleles at a false discovery rate of 0.05. HLA typing was unavailable for some donors at each locus, so association tests used only the typed subset. A group of highly shared sequence variants was considered likely to be a technical artifact of the sequencing pipeline. Correlated functional status among segregating V segments might reflect linkage disequilibrium, but an unknown experimental factor could not be ruled out. The earlier analysis of 587 of the donors excluded roughly 16 rarely observed V segments, including chromosome 9 orphons, because counts were too low. In both the original and validation cohorts, the classifier was reported to diagnose cytomegalovirus status with high specificity and sensitivity.

Looking up the germline V gene yields CDR1 SQVTM and CDR2 ANQGSEA. The germline V end is reduced by 5 bases and the J end by 6 bases; junction bases left unmatched: 6. Its CDR3 holds 12 amino acids, cysteine through phenylalanine. Left in the record is the CDR3 DNA by itself, 36 bases read in frame from the first base. The cohort comprised some 700 healthy bone marrow donors. All cohort members were sampled while nominally healthy, although unrecorded immune exposures were likely present. The donor was CMV seronegative and was included in the group of around 320 seronegative cohort members. A peripheral blood sample was collected from each donor, and TCR beta sequencing was performed on peripheral blood mononuclear cells. The Qiagen DNeasy Blood Extraction Kit was used to extract genomic DNA from the blood cell samples. About this clone: The antigen this receptor binds is unknown. Per-nucleotide qualities are absent, and no much larger clonotype sits a single base away.

Libraries were made using the immunoSEQ multiplex PCR assay. A mixture of 60 forward primers for TCR Vbeta segments and 13 reverse primers for TCR Jbeta segments was used in the multiplex PCR. A multiplex PCR assay on genomic DNA amplified the CDR3 region of rearranged TCR beta genes. The Illumina HiSeq System was used to sequence the amplified TCR beta libraries as 87-base-pair reads. From the authors' description of their analysis: In a later analysis, tens of millions of unique TCR beta chains were counted across the roughly 610 repertoires, and roughly 10 million of these chains were shared by at least two donors. Raw reads were error-corrected and collapsed into unique sequences with a nearest-neighbor algorithm that merged closely related sequences to remove PCR and sequencing errors. To assign V, D and J gene segments, CDR3 sequences were aligned to IMGT reference sequences. Each retained sequence needed at least a six-nucleotide match to both a V gene segment and a J gene segment. Rearrangements were classified as productive when the CDR3 lacked stop codons and remained in frame with V and J, and all other rearrangements were classified as non-productive. Following IMGT convention, CDR3 was defined as the stretch from the second conserved V-encoded cysteine up to the conserved J-encoded phenylalanine. In an earlier analysis of around 600 of the donors, sequences lacking an unambiguous match to a single V gene segment were excluded. An earlier analysis of roughly 590 of the donors called V segments functional above 56.7% productive rearrangements and segregating when the between-donor standard deviation exceeded 5%. A statistical classification framework was developed to diagnose cytomegalovirus status using the catalog of TCR beta chain sequences. A later analysis assigned V and J genes by comparing TCR nucleotide sequences with IMGT/GENE-DB human TR gene sequences. Using the TCRdist pipeline, a later analysis assigned CDR3 sequences along with most-parsimonious VDJ recombination scenarios. In a later analysis, every TCR beta chain was defined by the combination of its CDR3 amino acid sequence and its V-gene family, and reads without a unique V-gene family were dropped. A later analysis removed over 500 highly shared, low-generation-probability nucleotide sequences to deal with suspected cross-contamination and a sequencing artifact. In a later analysis, a clonal expansion index for each public chain was calculated from normalized within-repertoire ranks of inferred template counts. Generation probabilities in a later analysis came from a VDJ recombination model fitted to out-of-frame rearrangements, and those results were checked against IGoR. In a later analysis, TCR-TCR, TCR-HLA and TCR-CMV co-occurrence was scored with hypergeometric tests, and a repertoire-size bias correction was applied to TCR pairs. False discovery rates were estimated in a later analysis by permuting HLA or CMV assignments 20 times. A later analysis grouped co-occurring TCRs with DBSCAN, adding TCRdist sequence similarity when clustering within HLA-allele-positive subsets. For co-occurrence clustering, repertoires with fewer than 30,000 or more than 120,000 public chains were excluded, along with 4 to 6 repertoires with anomalous nucleotide sharing. Held by TCRdb, this immuneACCESS table contains in-frame sequences only and omits some clones. Under half of the omission traces to an unresolved V gene where checked; the cause of the rest is unknown. V and J calls and clone size are those listed in that table; D and trimming were worked out from the DNA. The table for this sample lists about 200,000 clones; about 70% of them were counted only once. The top ten clonotypes cover 1.5% to 2% of the sample.

This TCR came from a young woman in good health and CMV-seronegative. Sequenced sample: PBMCs. The sequence links TRBV29-1 to TRBJ1-2; TRBD1 matches 7 bases in the middle. The DNA sequence is TGCAGCGTTAGTAGGGGGCGCGATGGCTACACCTTC. This translates into CSVSRGRDGYTF.